This T cell receptor beta chain appears in the sequencing data of a study of human T cells and chemical hapten exposure. This clonotype has ten or more counts. Specified time point: patch test 1, 2 weeks after DPC sensitization. Treatment here: therapeutic diphenylcyclopropenone sensitization with weekly scalp DPC. Each CDR3 protein gets one entry after TCRdb re-called the RACE reads with MiXCR. The sample yields a few hundred thousand distinct CDR3 sequences, roughly 5% seen once. Germline loops: CDR1 MNHEY, CDR2 SMNVEV (reference sequence). The V end was cut by 10 bases, the J end by 4 bases, with 17 bases between. The CDR3 length is 13 residues.

Sequencing used whole blood, obtained in connection with sensitization to the hapten diphenylcyclopropenone (DPC). This clonotype originated in a woman aged 50 to 60 with alopecia areata. Some clones in this sample may be carry-over from other donors' samples. The J gene is TRBJ2-7, the V gene TRBV27, with a weak D call TRBD1 (5 bases). CDR3 sequence reads: CATRTHGDYEQYF. CDR3 nucleotide sequence: TGTGCCACCAGGACACACGGAGATTACGAGCAGTACTTC.